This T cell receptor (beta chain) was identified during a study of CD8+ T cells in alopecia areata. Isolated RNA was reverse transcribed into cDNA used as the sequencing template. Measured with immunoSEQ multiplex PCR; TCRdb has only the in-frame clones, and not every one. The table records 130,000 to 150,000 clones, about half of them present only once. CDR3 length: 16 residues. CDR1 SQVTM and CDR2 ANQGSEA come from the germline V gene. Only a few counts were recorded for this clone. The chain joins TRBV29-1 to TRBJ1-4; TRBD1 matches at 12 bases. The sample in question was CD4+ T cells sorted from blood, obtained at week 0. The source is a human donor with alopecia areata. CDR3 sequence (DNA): TGCAGTGACCCGGGACAGGGGGCTCCCTCTAATGAAAAACTGTTTTTT. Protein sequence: CSDPGQGAPSNEKLFF.